These T cell receptor beta chains were read from a single sample in a study of human T cells and chemical hapten exposure. MiXCR was run by TCRdb on the RACE reads, yielding one entry per CDR3 protein. The repertoire consists of around 62,000 distinct CDR3 sequences, with about 7% occurring once and the leading ten covering over 1.5%. The sample was whole blood, taken in connection with sensitization to the hapten diphenylcyclopropenone (DPC). Receptor source: a woman aged 25 to 39 with alopecia areata. Some clones in this sample may be carry-over from other donors' samples. Each CDR3 is given with its conserved first and last residue. A D gene is named only where the DNA matches it firmly. Size values are once, few and many counts, or a class for expanded clones, and some rows have none.

TRBV12-3/TRBV12-4	many	TRBJ2-7	.	CASSFTLAEGQYF	TGTGCCAGCAGTTTTACACTGGCGGAGGGGCAGTACTTC
TRBV5-8	many	TRBJ2-4	.	CASSFSRGKNIQYF	TGTGCCAGCAGCTTTTCCAGGGGCAAAAACATTCAGTACTTC
TRBV20-1	many	TRBJ1-1	.	CSAAGTPGSEAFF	TGCAGTGCTGCCGGGACCCCAGGGAGTGAAGCTTTCTTT
TRBV6-1	many	TRBJ1-2	.	CASAWTGSGYTF	TGTGCCAGTGCCTGGACGGGGAGCGGCTACACCTTC
TRBV2	many	TRBJ2-7	.	CASSDEGGGYEQYF	TGTGCCAGCAGTGACGAGGGTGGGGGATACGAGCAGTACTTC
TRBV7-9	few	TRBJ2-5	TRBD1	CASSVTGGDAVTQYF	TGTGCCAGCAGCGTGACAGGGGGAGATGCGGTGACCCAGTACTTC
TRBV20-1	many	TRBJ2-1	.	CSARDEDRTQFF	TGCAGTGCTAGAGACGAGGACCGTACGCAGTTCTTC
TRBV7-2	many	TRBJ2-3	TRBD2	CASSLPSTWVQRGLTSTDTQYF	TGTGCCAGCAGCTTACCCTCGACCTGGGTTCAGCGGGGGCTGACTAGCACAGATACGCAGTATTTT
TRBV20-1	many	TRBJ1-2	.	CSAGPGGDYGYTF	TGCAGTGCTGGACCAGGTGGTGACTATGGCTACACCTTC
TRBV10-3	many	TRBJ1-1	TRBD1	CAISESRGQAEAFF	TGTGCCATCAGTGAGTCGAGGGGGCAGGCTGAAGCTTTCTTT
TRBV9	many	TRBJ1-2	.	CASSATDYGYTF	TGTGCCAGCAGTGCGACGGACTATGGCTACACCTTC
TRBV10-2	.	TRBJ1-1	TRBD1	CASRRDRGWTEAFF	TGCGCCAGCAGGCGGGACAGGGGGTGGACTGAAGCTTTCTTT
TRBV2	many	TRBJ1-1	.	CASRGQMNTEAFF	TGTGCCAGCCGAGGACAGATGAACACTGAAGCTTTCTTT
TRBV5-1	.	TRBJ1-2	.	CASSFLTFTNYGYTF	TGCGCCAGCAGCTTCCTGACATTCACTAACTATGGCTACACCTTC
TRBV18	few	TRBJ2-5	.	CASSPRPRTQETQYF	TGTGCCAGCTCACCACGGCCCAGAACCCAAGAGACCCAGTACTTC
TRBV5-1	few	TRBJ1-1	.	CASGDFVNTEAFF	TGCGCGAGCGGCGATTTTGTAAACACTGAAGCTTTCTTT
TRBV20-1	few	TRBJ1-1	.	CSASKGEWGTEAFF	TGCAGTGCTAGTAAAGGGGAGTGGGGCACTGAAGCTTTCTTT
TRBV20-1	few	TRBJ2-3	TRBD2	CSVQPSGATDTQYF	TGCAGTGTTCAACCTAGCGGGGCCACAGATACGCAGTATTTT
TRBV20-1	many	TRBJ2-2	TRBD2	CSAREWTSGVAGELFF	TGCAGTGCTAGAGAGTGGACTAGCGGGGTAGCGGGGGAGCTGTTTTTT
TRBV6-5	.	TRBJ1-1	.	CASSFTQGITEAFF	TGTGCCAGCAGTTTTACCCAGGGTATCACTGAAGCTTTCTTT
TRBV20-1	many	TRBJ1-6	.	CSAREGSSYNSPLHF	TGCAGTGCTAGAGAGGGCAGCTCCTATAATTCACCCCTCCACTTT
TRBV29-1	few	TRBJ1-2	TRBD1	CSVRDRANYGYTF	TGCAGCGTTCGAGACAGGGCTAACTATGGCTACACCTTC
TRBV7-3	many	TRBJ2-6	.	CASSLRSILSGANVLTF	TGTGCCAGCAGCTTAAGGTCCATCCTCTCTGGGGCCAACGTCCTGACTTTC
TRBV7-8	many	TRBJ1-1	.	CASSSRDSPNTEAFF	TGTGCCAGCAGCTCCCGGGACTCTCCGAACACTGAAGCTTTCTTT
TRBV7-2	many	TRBJ1-6	TRBD1	CASSFDRGSPLHF	TGTGCCAGCAGCTTCGACAGGGGTTCGCCCCTCCACTTT
TRBV29-1	many	TRBJ1-1	.	CSVEDGGLNTEAFF	TGCAGCGTTGAAGATGGCGGACTGAACACTGAAGCTTTCTTT
TRBV6-6	many	TRBJ2-3	TRBD2	CASSYSSTSGGAEGFTDTQYF	TGTGCCAGCAGTTACTCTTCAACTAGCGGGGGGGCAGAAGGGTTCACAGATACGCAGTATTTT
TRBV7-3	many	TRBJ1-2	.	CASAVEGVGGYTF	TGTGCCAGCGCGGTAGAGGGAGTCGGTGGCTACACCTTC
TRBV7-9	many	TRBJ2-7	TRBD1	CASSRLRDRSYEQYF	TGTGCCAGCAGCCGCCTCCGGGACAGAAGTTACGAGCAGTACTTC
TRBV29-1	many	TRBJ1-2	.	CSVPGQGNDGYTF	TGCAGCGTCCCGGGACAAGGGAACGATGGCTACACCTTC
TRBV19	many	TRBJ2-3	TRBD2	CASSSSGGGDTQYF	TGTGCCAGTAGTTCTAGCGGGGGAGGAGATACGCAGTATTTT
TRBV27	many	TRBJ2-2	TRBD1	CASSSLDRGDTGELFF	TGTGCCAGCAGTTCCCTGGACAGGGGAGATACCGGGGAGCTGTTTTTT
TRBV5-1	many	TRBJ2-5	.	CASSEGWKMGVPRQETQYF	TGCGCCAGCAGCGAAGGCTGGAAGATGGGGGTGCCCAGGCAAGAGACCCAGTACTTC
TRBV19	.	TRBJ2-3	TRBD1	CASSKDRGSTDTQYF	TGTGCCAGTAGTAAAGACAGGGGGAGCACAGATACGCAGTATTTT
TRBV21-1	few	TRBJ1-2	.	CASSLPGQGAGNYGYTF	TGTGCCAGCAGCCTACCCGGACAGGGGGCGGGTAACTATGGCTACACCTTC
TRBV2	many	TRBJ1-5	.	CASRGDGNQPQHF	TGTGCCAGCAGGGGAGATGGGAATCAGCCCCAGCATTTT
TRBV5-1	many	TRBJ2-5	.	CASSLQETQYF	TGCGCCAGCAGCCTTCAAGAGACCCAGTACTTC
TRBV12-3/TRBV12-4	many	TRBJ1-1	.	CASTSLRGLRTEAFF	TGTGCCAGCACCTCCCTGAGAGGCCTACGGACTGAAGCTTTCTTT
TRBV5-1	many	TRBJ1-2	TRBD1	CASSSRTGVGYGYTF	TGCGCCAGCAGCTCCAGGACAGGGGTGGGCTATGGCTACACCTTC
TRBV13	many	TRBJ2-7	TRBD2	CASSSRRGLEQYF	TGTGCCAGCAGCTCCCGTAGGGGACTAGAGCAGTACTTC
TRBV19	.	TRBJ1-2	.	CASRVERDADYGYTF	TGTGCCAGTAGGGTAGAGCGGGACGCTGACTATGGCTACACCTTC
TRBV12-3/TRBV12-4	many	TRBJ2-1	.	CASSLARIYEQFF	TGTGCCAGCAGTTTAGCTAGGATTTATGAGCAGTTCTTC
TRBV2	many	TRBJ2-3	.	CASSSGPYEDTQYF	TGTGCCAGCAGCTCTGGCCCGTATGAAGATACGCAGTATTTT
TRBV3-1	many	TRBJ2-7	.	CASSPTEKYEQYF	TGTGCCAGCAGCCCCACAGAGAAATACGAGCAGTACTTC
TRBV25-1	once	TRBJ1-6	.	CASSDGWGGESYNSPLHF	TGTGCCAGCAGTGATGGGTGGGGCGGGGAATCCTATAATTCACCCCTCCACTTT
TRBV7-2	.	TRBJ2-7	.	CASSLPGSGKPKQYF	TGTGCCAGCAGCCTCCCTGGGAGCGGTAAACCCAAGCAGTACTTC
TRBV7-8	many	TRBJ2-1	.	CASSKPLGAHEQFF	TGTGCCAGCAGCAAACCTCTGGGTGCCCATGAGCAGTTCTTC
TRBV18	few	TRBJ1-1	.	CASSPPTLLGTEAFF	TGTGCCAGCTCACCCCCGACCCTTCTTGGGACTGAAGCTTTCTTT
TRBV13	many	TRBJ2-4	.	CASSPGLGGSKNIQYF	TGTGCCAGCAGCCCGGGACTCGGCGGATCCAAAAACATTCAGTACTTC
TRBV21-1	many	TRBJ1-3	.	CASSKIKQGPSGNTIYF	TGTGCCAGCAGCAAAATTAAACAGGGCCCCTCTGGAAACACCATATATTTT
TRBV5-1	many	TRBJ2-7	TRBD1	CASSFGTGFDEQYF	TGCGCCAGCAGCTTCGGGACAGGGTTCGACGAGCAGTACTTC
TRBV20-1	many	TRBJ1-6	.	CSARFLGLNSPLHF	TGCAGTGCTAGATTTTTGGGGCTTAATTCACCCCTCCACTTT
TRBV15	many	TRBJ2-7	.	CATSRDRGYEQYF	TGTGCCACCAGCAGAGATCGGGGCTACGAGCAGTACTTC
TRBV6-6	.	TRBJ1-5	.	CASCLGGSYSNQPQHF	TGTGCCAGCTGTCTGGGGGGTAGTTATAGCAATCAGCCCCAGCATTTT
TRBV13	many	TRBJ1-2	.	CASSLPTGNYGYTF	TGTGCCAGCAGCCTCCCGACAGGAAACTATGGCTACACCTTC
TRBV12-3/TRBV12-4	many	TRBJ1-4	.	CASSPPRLGNEKLFF	TGTGCCAGCAGTCCGCCCAGGCTTGGTAATGAAAAACTGTTTTTT
TRBV20-1	few	TRBJ1-4	.	CSGTKDANEKLFF	TGCAGTGGCACCAAGGACGCGAATGAAAAACTGTTTTTT
TRBV30	many	TRBJ1-1	.	CAWIVGQGFANTEAFF	TGTGCCTGGATCGTGGGGCAGGGTTTTGCGAACACTGAAGCTTTCTTT